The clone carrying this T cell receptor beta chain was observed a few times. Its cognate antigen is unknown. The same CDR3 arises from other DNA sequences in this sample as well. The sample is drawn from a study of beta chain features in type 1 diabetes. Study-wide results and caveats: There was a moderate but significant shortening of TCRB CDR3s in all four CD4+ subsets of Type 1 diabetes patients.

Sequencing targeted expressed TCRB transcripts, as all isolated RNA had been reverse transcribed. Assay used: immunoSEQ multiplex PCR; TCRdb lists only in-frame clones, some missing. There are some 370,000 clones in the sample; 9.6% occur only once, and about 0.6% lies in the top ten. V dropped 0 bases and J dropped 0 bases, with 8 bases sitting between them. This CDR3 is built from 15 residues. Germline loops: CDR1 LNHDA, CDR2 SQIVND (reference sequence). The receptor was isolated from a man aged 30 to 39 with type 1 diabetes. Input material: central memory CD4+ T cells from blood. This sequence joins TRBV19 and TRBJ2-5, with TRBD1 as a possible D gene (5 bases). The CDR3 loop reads CASSIDGANQETQYF. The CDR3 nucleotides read TGTGCCAGTAGTATAGATGGGGCAAACCAAGAGACCCAGTACTTC.